The 6 T cell receptor beta chains reported below all come from one sample, sequenced in a study of beta chain features in type 1 diabetes. The sequenced template was cDNA made from the entire isolated RNA. Here immunoSEQ multiplex PCR was the method, and the copy in TCRdb shows in-frame clones only, minus some. Seen here are roughly 140,000 clones, 6.9% observed once, and the top ten hold under 1.5%. Source material: central memory CD4+ T cells from blood. The origin of the receptors is a woman aged 30 to 39 in good health.

This clone turned up a few times. The chain carries TRBV25-1 and TRBJ2-1; 10 positions agree with TRBD1. The CDR3 consists of 15 residues. Germline CDR1 and CDR2: MGHDK and SYGVNS. Germline trimming cut 4 bases from V and 2 bases from J; bases unmatched to any gene: 2. Written as DNA, the CDR3 is TGTGCCAGCAGTGTCGGGACAGGGGCCTACAATGAGCAGTTCTTC. It is translated as CASSVGTGAYNEQFF.

This clone was counted only a few times. This chain uses TRBV11-3 with TRBJ2-3; D not certain. CDR1 SGHNT and CDR2 YENEEA come from the germline V gene. Trimming cost V 0 bases and J 11 bases, with 9 bases left between them. This CDR3 is 12 amino acids long. The CDR3 sequence: CASSLDYGLQYF. The CDR3 nucleotides are TGTGCCAGCAGCTTAGATTACGGGTTGCAGTATTTT. The entire variable domain, with the rest obtained from reference TRBV11-3 and TRBJ2-3, is as follows: EAGVVQSPRYKIIEKKQPVAFWCNPISGHNTLYWYLQNLGQGPELLIRYENEEAVDDSQLPKDRFSAERLKGVDSTLKIQPAELGDSAVYLCASSLDYGLQYFGPGTRLTVL.

The sample holds a few counts of this clone. The chain combines TRBV11-2 with TRBJ2-7; 7 bases line up with TRBD2. The CDR3 has 13 residues. Germline CDR1 is SGHAT and CDR2 is FQNNGV. V lost 0 bases and J lost 5; bases outside the gene matches: 1. In DNA, the CDR3 is TGTGCCAGCAGCTTAGATCGGGGGGACGAGCAGTACTTC. Translating it yields CASSLDRGDEQYF.

This chain joins TRBV7-9 and TRBJ2-7, with D maybe TRBD2 (6 bases). The CDR3 is made up of 15 amino acids. Germline V gene lookup returns CDR1 SEHNR and CDR2 FQNEAQ (reference sequence). Trimming took off 6 bases at V and 5 bases at J, with 20 bases between the two ends. The CDR3 here is CASSRGEGGINEQYF. DNA of the CDR3: TGTGCCAGCAGTAGAGGCGAGGGCGGGATAAACGAGCAGTACTTC.

This clone was recorded a few times. The J gene is TRBJ2-6, the V gene TRBV6-5, with D perhaps matching TRBD1 (5 bases). The CDR3 has 15 residues. The V gene's germline CDR1 is MNHEY and CDR2 SVGAGI. The ends were cut back, 7 bases at V and 2 bases at J, with 12 bases in the middle. CDR3 region: CASTKSRAGANVLTF. In DNA form, the CDR3 reads TGTGCCAGCACGAAGTCCAGGGCTGGGGCCAACGTCCTGACTTTC.

This clone was seen a few times. The J gene is TRBJ2-5, the V gene TRBV11-1, with D possibly matching TRBD2 (5 bases). Germline V gene lookup returns CDR1 SGHAT and CDR2 FQDESV (reference sequence). V dropped 5 bases and J dropped 1 base, with 14 bases sitting between them. This CDR3 spans 15 amino acids. CDR3 residues: CASSPAEGGQETQYF. Here the CDR3 DNA reads TGTGCCAGCAGCCCAGCTGAGGGCGGCCAAGAGACCCAGTACTTC.